A selection of T cell receptor beta chains follows, all from one sample in a study of blood T cell repertoires in COVID-19. Repertoires were generated with immunoSEQ multiplex PCR, while TCRdb's copy carries only in-frame clones and drops some. The sample contains around 240,000 clones, roughly nine tenths of which appear only once. Sequencing was performed on PBMCs or T cells enriched from blood (not recorded which). The receptor set was obtained from a human donor in a cohort exposed to, infected with or recovered from COVID-19 (not recorded which). The donor label of this sample is uncertain. The CDR3 runs from the conserved cysteine through the conserved F or W.

length: 17; V: TRBV7-9; CDR3: CASIAKAGMGDTGELFF
length: 14; V: TRBV21-1; CDR3: CASPGDYSNQPQHF
length: 15; V: TRBV11-2; CDR3: CASSWTGDRTDTQYF
length: 17; V: TRBV25-1; CDR3: CASSEGLAGDIQETQYF
length: 18; V: TRBV5-5; CDR3: CASSLARRLVQKTDTQYF
length: 16; V: TRBV27; CDR3: CASSPWAAGSNQPQHF
length: 14; V: TRBV19; CDR3: CASSFGQVFQTQYF
length: 16; V: TRBV24-1; CDR3: CATSDLSSGVTDTQYF
length: 15; V: TRBV5-4; CDR3: CASSANRDLGNTIYF
length: 12; V: TRBV2; CDR3: CASRVLNTEAFF
length: 13; V: TRBV12-3/TRBV12-4; CDR3: CASSLTAHSPLHF
length: 11; V: TRBV7-9; CDR3: CALLPGNTIYF